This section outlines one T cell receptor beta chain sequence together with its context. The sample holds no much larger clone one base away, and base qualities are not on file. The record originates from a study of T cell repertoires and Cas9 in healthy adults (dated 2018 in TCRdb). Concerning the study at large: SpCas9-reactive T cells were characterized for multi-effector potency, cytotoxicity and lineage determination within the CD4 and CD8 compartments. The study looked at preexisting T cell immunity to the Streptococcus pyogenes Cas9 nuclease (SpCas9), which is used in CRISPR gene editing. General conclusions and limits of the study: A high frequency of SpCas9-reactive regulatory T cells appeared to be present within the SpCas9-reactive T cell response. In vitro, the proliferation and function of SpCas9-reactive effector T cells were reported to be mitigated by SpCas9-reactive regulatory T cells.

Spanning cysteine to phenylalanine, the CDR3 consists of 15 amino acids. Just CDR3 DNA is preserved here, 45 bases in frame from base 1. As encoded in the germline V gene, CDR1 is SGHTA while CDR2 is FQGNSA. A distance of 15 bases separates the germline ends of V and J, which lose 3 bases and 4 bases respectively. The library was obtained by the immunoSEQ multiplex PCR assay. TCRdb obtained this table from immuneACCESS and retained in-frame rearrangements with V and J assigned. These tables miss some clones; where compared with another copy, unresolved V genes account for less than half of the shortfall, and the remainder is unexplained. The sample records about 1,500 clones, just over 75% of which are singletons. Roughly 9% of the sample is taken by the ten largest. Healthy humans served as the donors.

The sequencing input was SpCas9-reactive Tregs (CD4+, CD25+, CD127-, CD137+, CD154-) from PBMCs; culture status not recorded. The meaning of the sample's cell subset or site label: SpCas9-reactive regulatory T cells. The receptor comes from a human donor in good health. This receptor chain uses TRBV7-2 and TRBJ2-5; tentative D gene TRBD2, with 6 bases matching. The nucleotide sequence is TGTGCCAGCAGCTTTCTGCGGGGAGATCGAGAGACCCAGTACTTC. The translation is CASSFLRGDRETQYF. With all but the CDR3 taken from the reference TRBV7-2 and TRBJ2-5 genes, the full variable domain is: GAGVSQSPSNKVTEKGKDVELRCDPISGHTALYWYRQSLGQGLEFLIYFQGNSAPDKSGLPSDRFSAERTGGSVSTLTIQRTQQEDSAVYLCASSFLRGDRETQYFGPGTRLLVL.